Listed here is a single T cell receptor (beta chain). The sample comes from a study of blood T cell repertoires in COVID-19. Across the study: The United States, Italy and Spain were the sources of the acute and convalescent COVID-19 samples. T cells, B-cell-depleted T cells, or PBMCs supplied cDNA or gDNA.

Authors' data handling: Estimated nucleated cell counts came from reference gene primer amplification. TCRdb's copy holds only in-frame clones and misses some; the assay was immunoSEQ multiplex PCR. That table is the source of V, J and clone size, and D and trimming were worked out from the DNA. The sample lists more than 200,000 clones; about 86% were seen once. V lost 7 bases, J lost 3 bases, and 15 bases lay in between. Per the germline V gene, CDR1 is SNHLY and CDR2 is FYNNEI. The CDR3 sequence is 14 residues long. The sequencing sample was made of peripheral blood. The V call is TRBV2, the J call TRBJ1-1; possibly TRBD1 for D (6 bases). This sequence originates from a woman in her forties or fifties with acute or convalescent COVID-19. The CDR3 coding sequence is TGTGCCAGCACTAGACAGGATTGGGACACTGAAGCTTTCTTT. Translating gives CASTRQDWDTEAFF.